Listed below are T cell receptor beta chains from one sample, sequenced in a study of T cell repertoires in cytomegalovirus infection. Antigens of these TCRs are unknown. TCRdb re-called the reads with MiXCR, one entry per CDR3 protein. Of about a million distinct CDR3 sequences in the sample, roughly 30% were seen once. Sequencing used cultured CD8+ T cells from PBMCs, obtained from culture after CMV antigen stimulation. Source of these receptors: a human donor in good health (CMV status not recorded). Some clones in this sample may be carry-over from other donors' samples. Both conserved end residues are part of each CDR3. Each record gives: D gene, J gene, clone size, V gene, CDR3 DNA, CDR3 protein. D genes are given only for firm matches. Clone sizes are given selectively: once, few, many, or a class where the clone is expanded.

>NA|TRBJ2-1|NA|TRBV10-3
TGTGCCATCGAGTCGCGACATGACGGAAACAATGAGCAGTTCTTC
CAIESRHDGNNEQFF
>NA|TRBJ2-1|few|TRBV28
TGTGCCAGCAGTTCCTGGAGATGGGGGCTCGGAAGGGGTGAGCAGTTCTTC
CASSSWRWGLGRGEQFF
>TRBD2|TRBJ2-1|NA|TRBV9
TGTGCCAGCAGCCCCGAACGGGGGGATTCTTACAATGAGCAGTTCTTC
CASSPERGDSYNEQFF
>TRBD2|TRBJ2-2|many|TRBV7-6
TGTGCCAGCAGCTTACTAGCGGGGCTAAACACCGGGGAGCTGTTTTTT
CASSLLAGLNTGELFF
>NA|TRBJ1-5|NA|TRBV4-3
TGCGCCAGCAGCCAAGATAGGCAGGAGGCCACCAATCAGCCCCAGCATTTT
CASSQDRQEATNQPQHF
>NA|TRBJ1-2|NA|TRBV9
TGTGCCAGCAGCGTTAACAGGGTCGGGGCTAACTATGGCTACACCTTC
CASSVNRVGANYGYTF
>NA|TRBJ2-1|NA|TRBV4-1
TGCGCCAGCAGCCAAGAAAACAACAATGAGCAGTTCTTC
CASSQENNNEQFF
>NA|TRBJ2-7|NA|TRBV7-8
TGTGCCAGCAGCTTAGGGTCTAGCGTAGTCTACGAGCAGTACTTC
CASSLGSSVVYEQYF
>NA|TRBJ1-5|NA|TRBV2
TGTGCCAGCAGTGAACTTCTCGGGGGCAGGAATCAGCCCCAGCATTTT
CASSELLGGRNQPQHF
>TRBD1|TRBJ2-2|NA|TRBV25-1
TGTGCCAGCAGTGCCGGGACAGGTTCCAGGGAGCTGTTTTTT
CASSAGTGSRELFF
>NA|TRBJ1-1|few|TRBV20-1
TGCAGTGCTAGCATCTGGCGGGAAATGGACACTGAAGCTTTCTTT
CSASIWREMDTEAFF
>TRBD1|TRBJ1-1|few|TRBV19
TGTGCCAGTAGTATGGACAGGTACAACACTGAAGCTTTCTTT
CASSMDRYNTEAFF
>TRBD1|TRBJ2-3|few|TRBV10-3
TGTGCCATCAGTGAGACAGGGGACCTCACAGATACGCAGTATTTT
CAISETGDLTDTQYF
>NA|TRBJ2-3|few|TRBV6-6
TGTGCCAGCAGTCGACTAGCAGATACGCAGTATTTT
CASSRLADTQYF
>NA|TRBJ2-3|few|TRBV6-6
TGTGCCAGCAGTTACATCAGTACCAAGGATACGCAGTATTTT
CASSYISTKDTQYF
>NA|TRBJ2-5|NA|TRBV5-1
TGCGCCAGCAGCTTGGATCCTATAGCCATCCAAGAGACCCAGTACTTC
CASSLDPIAIQETQYF
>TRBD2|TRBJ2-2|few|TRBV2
TGTGCCAGCAGTGTAGTAGCGGGGGAGAACACCGGGGAGCTGTTTTTT
CASSVVAGENTGELFF
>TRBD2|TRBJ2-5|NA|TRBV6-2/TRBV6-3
TGTGCCAGCAGTTACGTTTCGGGGGGCCAAGAGACCCAGTACTTC
CASSYVSGGQETQYF
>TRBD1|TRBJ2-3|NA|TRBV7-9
TGTGCCAGCAGCTTAGTTACAGGGGGTGATACGCAGTATTTT
CASSLVTGGDTQYF
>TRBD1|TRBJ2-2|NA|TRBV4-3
TGCGCCAGCAGCCAACGACAGGGGGCGTTCACCGGGGAGCTGTTTTTT
CASSQRQGAFTGELFF
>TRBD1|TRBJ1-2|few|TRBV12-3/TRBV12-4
TGTGCCAGCAGTTCGACCCGGGACAGGGTGATCTATGGCTACACCTTC
CASSSTRDRVIYGYTF
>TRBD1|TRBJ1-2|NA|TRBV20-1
TGCAGTGCTACCAAGGACAGGGCTGGCTATGGCTACACCTTC
CSATKDRAGYGYTF
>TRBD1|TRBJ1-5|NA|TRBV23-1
TGCGCCAGCAGTCAATCGGGACAGTTCAATCAGCCCCAGCATTTT
CASSQSGQFNQPQHF
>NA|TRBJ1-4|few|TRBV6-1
TGTGCCAGCAGTGAAGACCCCGGACCTGCTAATGAAAAACTGTTTTTT
CASSEDPGPANEKLFF
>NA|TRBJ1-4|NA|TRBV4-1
TGCGCCAGCAGCCAGGGTGAATCCAGGCGAGCGGAAAAACTGTTTTTT
CASSQGESRRAEKLFF
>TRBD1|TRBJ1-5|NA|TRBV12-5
TGTGCTAGTGGTTTGGTAGGACAGGGCGGCAATCAGCCCCAGCATTTT
CASGLVGQGGNQPQHF
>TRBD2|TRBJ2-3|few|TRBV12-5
TGTGCTAGTGGTTTCTTTCCCACGGGACTAGAAAGGGCCACAGATACGCAGTATTTT
CASGFFPTGLERATDTQYF
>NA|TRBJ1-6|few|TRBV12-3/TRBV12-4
TGTGCCAGCGGGGAAGGGGGGGCTGGATCACCCCTCCACTTT
CASGEGGAGSPLHF
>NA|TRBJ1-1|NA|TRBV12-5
TGTGCTAGTGATCAAGACAGAAACACTGAAGCTTTCTTT
CASDQDRNTEAFF
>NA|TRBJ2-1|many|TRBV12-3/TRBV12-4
TGTGCCAGCAGTTTGAAGGGACGGAGATACAATGAGCAGTTCTTC
CASSLKGRRYNEQFF
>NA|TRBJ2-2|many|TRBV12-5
TGTGCTAGTGGTTTGCCCACCGGGGAGCTGTTTTTT
CASGLPTGELFF
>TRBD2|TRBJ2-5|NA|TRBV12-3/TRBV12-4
TGTGCCAGCAGTTTTCTAACGGGGGGAACGGAGACCCAGTACTTC
CASSFLTGGTETQYF
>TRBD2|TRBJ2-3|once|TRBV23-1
TGCGCCAGCCCACCGGGGGGACGGCCTACTAGCACAGATACGCAGTATTTT
CASPPGGRPTSTDTQYF
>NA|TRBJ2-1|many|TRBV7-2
TGTGCCAGCAGCTTAGCAGGAGGATTCAATGAGCAGTTCTTC
CASSLAGGFNEQFF
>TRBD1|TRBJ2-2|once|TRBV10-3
TGTGCCATCAGAGGGACAGTCCGGGAACACGACACCGGGGAGCTGTTTTTT
CAIRGTVREHDTGELFF
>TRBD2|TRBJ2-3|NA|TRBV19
TGTGCCAGTAGTATAACTAGCGGGAAAGCCGATACGCAGTATTTT
CASSITSGKADTQYF
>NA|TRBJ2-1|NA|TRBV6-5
TGTGCCAGCAGTAGGGTTACAGGGTTGTTCGATGAGCAGTTCTTC
CASSRVTGLFDEQFF
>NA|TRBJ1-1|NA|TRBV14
TGTGCCAGTCAGGGTCCAGGCACTGAAGCTTTCTTT
CASQGPGTEAFF
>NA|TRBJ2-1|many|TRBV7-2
TGTGCCAGCAGCAGATCTCTCGGAGGGTCCTACAATGAGCAGTTCTTC
CASSRSLGGSYNEQFF
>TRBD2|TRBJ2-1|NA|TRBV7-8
TGTGCCAGCAGCTTAGAGGCGGGGGGGCGGCGGAATGAGCAGTTCTTC
CASSLEAGGRRNEQFF
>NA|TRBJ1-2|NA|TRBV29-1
TGCAGCGTTGACCACTGGAACCGGACAGCCTATTATGGCTACACCTTC
CSVDHWNRTAYYGYTF
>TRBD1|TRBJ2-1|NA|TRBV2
TGTGCCAGCAGCGGACAGGGTTCGGATGAGCAGTTCTTC
CASSGQGSDEQFF
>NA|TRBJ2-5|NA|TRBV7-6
TGTGCCAGCAGCTTAGAGGGTGGGTTAATCCAAGAGACCCAGTACTTC
CASSLEGGLIQETQYF
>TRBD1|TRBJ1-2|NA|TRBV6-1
TGTGCCAGCAGTGTTAGTCTGCAGGGGGCGCGAGGCTATGGCTACACCTTC
CASSVSLQGARGYGYTF
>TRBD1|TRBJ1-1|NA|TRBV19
TGTGCCAGTAGTAGGATCCGGGACAGGGTCGCTGAAGCTTTCTTT
CASSRIRDRVAEAFF
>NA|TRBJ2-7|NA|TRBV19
TGTGCCAGTAGGGGCAGGGAGACAGCCTACGAGCAGTACTTC
CASRGRETAYEQYF